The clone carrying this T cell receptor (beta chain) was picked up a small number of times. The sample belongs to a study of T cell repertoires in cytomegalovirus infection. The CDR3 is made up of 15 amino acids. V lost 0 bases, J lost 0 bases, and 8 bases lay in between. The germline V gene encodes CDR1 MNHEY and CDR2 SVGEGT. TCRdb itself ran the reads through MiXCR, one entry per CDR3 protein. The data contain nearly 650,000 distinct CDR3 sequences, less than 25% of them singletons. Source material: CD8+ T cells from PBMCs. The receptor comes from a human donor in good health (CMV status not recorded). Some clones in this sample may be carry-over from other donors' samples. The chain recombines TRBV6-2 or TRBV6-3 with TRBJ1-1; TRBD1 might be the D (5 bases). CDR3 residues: CASSYSTDMNTEAFF. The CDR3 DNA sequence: TGTGCCAGCAGTTACTCGACAGACATGAACACTGAAGCTTTCTTT.